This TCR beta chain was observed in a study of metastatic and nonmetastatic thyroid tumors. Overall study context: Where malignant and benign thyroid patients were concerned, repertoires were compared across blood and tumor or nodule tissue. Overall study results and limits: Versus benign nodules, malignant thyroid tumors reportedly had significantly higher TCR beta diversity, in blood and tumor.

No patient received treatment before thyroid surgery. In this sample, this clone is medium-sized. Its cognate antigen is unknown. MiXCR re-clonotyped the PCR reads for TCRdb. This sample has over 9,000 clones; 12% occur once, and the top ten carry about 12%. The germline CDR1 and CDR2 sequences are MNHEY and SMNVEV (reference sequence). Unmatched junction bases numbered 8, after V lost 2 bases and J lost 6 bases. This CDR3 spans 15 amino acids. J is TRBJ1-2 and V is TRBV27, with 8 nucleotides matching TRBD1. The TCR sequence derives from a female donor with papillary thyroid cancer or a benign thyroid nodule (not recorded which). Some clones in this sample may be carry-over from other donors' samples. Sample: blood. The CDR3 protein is CASSLTTGGMNGYTF. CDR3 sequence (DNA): TGTGCCAGCAGTTTAACCACAGGGGGAATGAATGGCTACACCTTC.